This T cell receptor (beta chain) was profiled in a study of blood T cell repertoires in COVID-19. About the research overall: COVID-19 samples collected from the United States, Italy and Spain covered acute and convalescent phases. T cells, B-cell-depleted T cells, or PBMCs provided the cDNA or gDNA that served as material.

The CDR3 covers 16 residues. Trimming cost V 0 bases and J 2 bases, with 14 bases left between them. CDR1 is SGDLS and CDR2 is YYNGEE in the germline V gene. As originally analysed: By means of reference gene primer amplification, nucleated cell counts were estimated. The method was immunoSEQ multiplex PCR; TCRdb's version includes in-frame clones alone and lacks a portion of them. The V and J calls and clone size were taken over from that table, and D and trimming were inferred from the DNA. This sample has around 65,000 clones, with approximately 86% found just once. The receptor comes from an older man with acute or convalescent COVID-19. Sequenced input: peripheral blood. The V and J genes are TRBV9 and TRBJ2-5, with D tentatively TRBD2 (7 bases). CDR3 region: CASSVAAGATQETQYF. The CDR3 nucleotides read TGTGCCAGCAGCGTAGCGGCGGGGGCAACGCAAGAGACCCAGTACTTC.